This TCR beta chain was captured in a study of cytomegalovirus exposure and HLA in healthy donors. This clone was seen a few times. Its target is unknown. CDR3 length equals 14 residues. Per germline, CDR1 LNHDA and CDR2 SQIVND (reference sequence). With 2 bases removed from V and 7 bases from J, the gap between germline ends came to 12 bases. Primers for the PCR totalled 60 Vbeta and 13 Jbeta. Generated by immunoSEQ multiplex PCR, the TCRdb table keeps only in-frame clones and is missing some. The profile covers 70,000 or so clones, with about nine tenths appearing a single time and roughly 2% taken by the ten largest. The study's findings and limits: In an earlier analysis, most TCR beta V segments were productive about 87% or about 30% of the time. There were reportedly fewer N-insertions in an Asian-associated ancestry cluster than the roughly 670-donor mean, in a later analysis.

The rearrangement joins TRBV19 to TRBJ2-1, with a weak D call TRBD1 (6 bases). The sample comprised PBMCs. The sequence derives from a woman in her 30s in good health and CMV-seronegative. In nucleotides, the CDR3 is TGTGCCAGTAGTATAAGCAGGGGTGGTAATGAGCAGTTCTTC. It translates to CASSISRGGNEQFF.